This is a list of T cell receptor beta chains from one sample in a study of OX40 agonist ivuxolimab in advanced cancers. Measured with immunoSEQ multiplex PCR; TCRdb has only the in-frame clones, and not every one. The sample includes 50,000 to 65,000 clones, 92% of them seen just once. Here the sequenced sample was CD4+ or CD8+ T cells sorted from blood, taken in a trial of the OX40 agonist ivuxolimab. Source of these receptors: an adult with an advanced solid tumor such as melanoma, head and neck, liver or kidney cancer. The CDR3 runs from the conserved cysteine through the conserved F or W. The D gene is left open where the match is weak. Clone size is given for some rows only: seen once, a few or many times, or a class if the clone is expanded.

CDR3: CASRPTSGRGSEQYF
DNA: TGTGCCAGCAGACCCACTAGCGGGAGGGGTAGCGAGCAGTACTTC
length: 15
J: TRBJ2-7
V: TRBV6-5
size: -
D: TRBD2

CDR3: CASSFLRQGKYEQYF
DNA: TGTGCCAGCAGTTTCCTGAGACAGGGAAAATACGAGCAGTACTTC
length: 15
J: TRBJ2-7
V: TRBV27
size: -
D: TRBD1

CDR3: CASSAVRLAGGQEYF
DNA: TGTGCCAGCAGCGCAGTAAGACTAGCGGGAGGGCAGGAGTACTTC
length: 15
J: TRBJ2-7
V: TRBV21-1
size: once
D: -

CDR3: CATSRAPGTGANVLTF
DNA: TGTGCCACCAGCAGGGCCCCAGGTACTGGGGCCAACGTCCTGACTTTC
length: 16
J: TRBJ2-6
V: TRBV15
size: -
D: -

CDR3: CASSYLTGTISYEQYF
DNA: TGTGCCAGCAGTTACCTAACCGGGACTATCTCCTACGAGCAGTACTTC
length: 16
J: TRBJ2-7
V: TRBV6-6
size: -
D: TRBD2

CDR3: CASSLGGSTEAFF
DNA: TGTGCCAGCAGCTTGGGGGGAAGCACTGAAGCTTTCTTT
length: 13
J: TRBJ1-1
V: TRBV5-4
size: -
D: -

CDR3: CASGLGVEVPTYEQYF
DNA: TGTGCTAGTGGTTTGGGGGTAGAGGTCCCAACCTACGAGCAGTACTTC
length: 16
J: TRBJ2-7
V: TRBV12-5
size: -
D: -

CDR3: CASSYLGLAGEQYF
DNA: TGTGCCAGCAGTTACTTGGGACTAGCGGGGGAGCAGTACTTC
length: 14
J: TRBJ2-7
V: TRBV6-5
size: once
D: TRBD2

CDR3: CAIPGPTGELFF
DNA: TGTGCTATTCCTGGCCCGACCGGGGAGCTGTTTTTT
length: 12
J: TRBJ2-2
V: TRBV5-4
size: -
D: -

CDR3: CASSPLPLPANEQYF
DNA: TGTGCCAGCAGCCCCCTCCCGCTTCCGGCGAACGAGCAGTACTTC
length: 15
J: TRBJ2-7
V: TRBV28
size: -
D: -

CDR3: CASSYEGVEQYF
DNA: TGTGCCAGCAGTTACGAGGGGGTCGAGCAGTACTTC
length: 12
J: TRBJ2-7
V: TRBV27
size: -
D: -

CDR3: CSPRTDSYEQYF
DNA: TGCAGCCCCCGGACGGATTCCTACGAGCAGTACTTC
length: 12
J: TRBJ2-7
V: TRBV29-1
size: -
D: -

CDR3: CASSQDQGFSGANVLTF
DNA: TGTGCCAGCAGCCAAGATCAGGGATTCTCTGGGGCCAACGTCCTGACTTTC
length: 17
J: TRBJ2-6
V: TRBV14
size: -
D: -

CDR3: CASSSGLFYEQYF
DNA: TGTGCCAGCAGCTCAGGACTCTTCTACGAGCAGTACTTC
length: 13
J: TRBJ2-7
V: TRBV7-8
size: once
D: -

CDR3: CASSLSENALINIQYF
DNA: TGTGCCAGCAGCTTATCTGAGAATGCTCTTATAAACATTCAGTACTTC
length: 16
J: TRBJ2-4
V: TRBV7-8
size: -
D: -

CDR3: CASSWAAGGPGEQFF
DNA: TGCGCCAGCAGCTGGGCAGCGGGAGGGCCCGGTGAGCAGTTCTTC
length: 15
J: TRBJ2-1
V: TRBV5-1
size: once
D: TRBD2

CDR3: CASRRGQSLGGPHNEQFF
DNA: TGCGCCAGCAGAAGAGGTCAATCACTCGGGGGGCCACACAATGAGCAGTTCTTC
length: 18
J: TRBJ2-1
V: TRBV5-1
size: -
D: -

CDR3: CASSPPGDEQFF
DNA: TGCGCCAGCAGCCCGCCGGGAGATGAGCAGTTCTTC
length: 12
J: TRBJ2-1
V: TRBV5-1
size: -
D: -

CDR3: CASSGLWTEQFF
DNA: TGTGCCAGCAGTGGCCTCTGGACGGAGCAGTTCTTC
length: 12
J: TRBJ2-1
V: TRBV6-5
size: -
D: -

CDR3: CASTNPASGSDTQYF
DNA: TGTGCCAGCACCAATCCGGCTAGCGGGAGTGATACGCAGTATTTT
length: 15
J: TRBJ2-3
V: TRBV7-9
size: few
D: TRBD2

CDR3: CAIWTSGSSSYNEQFF
DNA: TGTGCCATCTGGACTAGCGGGAGTAGTTCCTACAATGAGCAGTTCTTC
length: 16
J: TRBJ2-1
V: TRBV10-3
size: -
D: TRBD2

CDR3: CASSPPLRGVDGYTF
DNA: TGTGCCAGCAGCCCCCCTCTACGGGGCGTGGATGGCTACACCTTC
length: 15
J: TRBJ1-2
V: TRBV7-9
size: -
D: -

CDR3: CALQGPDEAFF
DNA: TGTGCCCTCCAGGGTCCGGACGAAGCTTTCTTT
length: 11
J: TRBJ1-1
V: TRBV28
size: -
D: -

CDR3: CASRLSENTEAFF
DNA: TGCGCCAGCAGATTATCAGAGAACACTGAAGCTTTCTTT
length: 13
J: TRBJ1-1
V: TRBV5-1
size: -
D: -

CDR3: CASSLPGLHTDEQFF
DNA: TGCGCCAGCAGCTTACCGGGACTGCACACTGATGAGCAGTTCTTC
length: 15
J: TRBJ2-1
V: TRBV5-1
size: -
D: -

CDR3: CASSPNGPVWGNQPQHF
DNA: TGTGCCAGCAGTCCTAATGGGCCCGTTTGGGGCAATCAGCCCCAGCATTTT
length: 17
J: TRBJ1-5
V: TRBV27
size: -
D: -

CDR3: CASSLSGGGILSYEQYF
DNA: TGTGCCAGCAGTTTATCGGGCGGGGGAATCCTCTCCTACGAGCAGTACTTC
length: 17
J: TRBJ2-7
V: TRBV27
size: -
D: TRBD2

CDR3: CASSIGLFQVEQYF
DNA: TGTGCCAGTAGTATTGGGCTTTTCCAGGTCGAGCAGTACTTC
length: 14
J: TRBJ2-7
V: TRBV19
size: -
D: -

CDR3: CASSQVLAGRETQYF
DNA: TGCGCCAGCAGCCAAGTTCTGGCGGGAAGGGAGACCCAGTACTTC
length: 15
J: TRBJ2-5
V: TRBV4-1
size: -
D: -

CDR3: CASSFSGSPPYEQYF
DNA: TGTGCCAGCAGCTTCAGCGGGAGCCCACCCTACGAGCAGTACTTC
length: 15
J: TRBJ2-7
V: TRBV5-4
size: -
D: TRBD2

CDR3: CASSLLQGGNQPQHF
DNA: TGTGCCAGCAGCTTGTTGCAGGGTGGCAATCAGCCCCAGCATTTT
length: 15
J: TRBJ1-5
V: TRBV7-2
size: -
D: -

CDR3: CASSYSGQPYGYTF
DNA: TGTGCCAGCAGTTACTCGGGACAGCCCTATGGCTACACCTTC
length: 14
J: TRBJ1-2
V: TRBV6-5
size: -
D: TRBD1

CDR3: CSVYSDEQYF
DNA: TGCAGCGTTTATTCGGACGAGCAGTACTTC
length: 10
J: TRBJ2-7
V: TRBV29-1
size: -
D: -

CDR3: CASSLGRLAENTGELFF
DNA: TGTGCCAGCAGCTTAGGGAGACTAGCGGAAAACACCGGGGAGCTGTTTTTT
length: 17
J: TRBJ2-2
V: TRBV7-9
size: -
D: TRBD2

CDR3: CASSYESSGNTIYF
DNA: TGTGCCAGCAGTTACGAGAGTTCTGGAAACACCATATATTTT
length: 14
J: TRBJ1-3
V: TRBV6-5
size: -
D: -